This TCR beta chain was captured by sequencing in a study of blood T cell repertoires in COVID-19 (dated by TCRdb to the early 2020s). Broadly, across the study: Samples covering the acute and convalescent phases of COVID-19 were provided by collaborators in the United States, Italy and Spain. The prospective study material was composed of cDNA or gDNA derived from T cells, B-cell-depleted T cells, or PBMCs. Deeply sampled blood TCRbeta repertoires from subjects exposed to, actively infected with, or recovered from COVID-19 were included in the dataset. The repertoires were released in a freely available public database intended as a resource for research on the immune response to SARS-CoV-2. Samples were obtained from the ongoing ImmuneRACE study (first 160 participants) and from 1,000 to 1,500 subjects provided by 6 global collaborators. The sample metadata nearly always contained a de-identified subject ID, COVID-19 status, age in years and sex. Where available, HLA class I and class II types were obtained from metadata supplied by the sample provider rather than from assay-based typing. Beyond this particular receptor, the publication reports: Clinical and demographic metadata were provided uncurated, with the amount varying by source and participant.

Whole blood was collected in K2EDTA tubes by collaborating institutions according to the institutions' own protocols. For TCRbeta analysis, collaborators shipped samples in one of three forms: frozen whole blood, isolated PBMCs, or DNA extracted from either of those sample types. Reading the germline V gene (reference sequence) gives CDR1 SEHNR and CDR2 FQNEAQ. The CDR3 holds 16 amino acids from the cysteine to the phenylalanine. The only DNA kept is the CDR3, 48 bases in frame from the first base. The germline V end is reduced by 5 bases and the J end by 4 bases; junction bases left unmatched: 10. In the case of this clone: There is no known antigen for this receptor. Base qualities were left out, and no much larger clone turns up one base away.

TCRbeta CDR3 regions were amplified from genomic DNA by means of the immunoSEQ Assay, a bias-controlled multiplex PCR. The published analysis was carried out like this. The number of nucleated cells in each sample was estimated from the amplification of reference gene primers within the assay. To quantify the absolute abundance of each unique TCRbeta CDR3 rearrangement, sequence reads were collapsed and filtered. For each sample, productive Simpson clonality was calculated as the square root of Simpson's diversity index over productive rearrangements. TCRdb retrieved this table from immuneACCESS and kept in-frame rearrangements only. Not all clones are present; in checked studies, unresolved V genes account for under half, and no reason is known for the remainder. The D gene and trimming were derived from the DNA, and the V and J assignments and clone size from that table. The sample has roughly 80,000 clones on record, around 69% of them singletons. The top ten clones comprise 16% of the sample.

Sequencing input: peripheral blood. This receptor was obtained from a man between 65 and 85 years old with active or convalescent COVID-19. The chain is assembled from TRBV7-9 and TRBJ2-5; 10 of the junction bases match TRBD2. The CDR3 protein is CASSQDLAGAPETQYF. The DNA sequence follows: TGTGCCAGCAGCCAGGACCTAGCGGGGGCCCCAGAGACCCAGTACTTC. Beyond the CDR3, the reference TRBV7-9 and TRBJ2-5 genes provide the residues; the full variable domain reads: DTGVSQNPRHKITKRGQNVTFRCDPISEHNRLYWYRQTLGQGPEFLTYFQNEAQLEKSRLLSDRFSAERPKGSFSTLEIQRTEQGDSAMYLCASSQDLAGAPETQYFGPGTRLLVL.